The entry that follows covers one T cell receptor beta chain sequence. Its target antigen remains unknown. Base quality data are lacking; no much larger clone is found one base away. This specimen belongs to a study of OX40 agonist ivuxolimab in advanced cancers. Looking at the study overall: Ivuxolimab, which targeted the costimulatory receptor OX40 (CD134), was an agonistic, fully human IgG2 monoclonal antibody. Intravenous ivuxolimab was administered to patients every 2 weeks at six dose levels: 0.01, 0.1, 0.3, 1.5, 3 and 10 mg/kg. Of the approximately 53 patients in dose escalation, about 20 had hepatocellular carcinoma, around 15 had melanoma, 9 had renal cell carcinoma and 9 had head and neck cancer. In the dose-escalation cohort, 82.7% of patients were male, and the mean age was approximately 64 years, with a range of roughly 20 to 80. Patients were allowed to have had prior anti-PD-1, anti-PD-L1 or anti-CTLA-4 therapy, and 40% of the dose-escalation patients had been treated with checkpoint inhibitors. Three dose-escalation patients achieved partial responses, one with hepatocellular carcinoma and two with cutaneous melanoma. The point of sequencing TCRbeta in the periphery was to test whether ivuxolimab changed TCR sequence diversity and drove clonal T-cell expansion. The paper covers the monotherapy dose-escalation part of the phase I ivuxolimab trial, which included N = 52 patients. Broader findings and caveats from the paper: The antigen specificity of the peripheral T cells that underwent clonal expansion was not determined. Low levels of normalized T-cell clonal expansion were also seen in some nonresponding patients. On average, CD8+ T cells showed more expanded clones than CD4+ T cells after ivuxolimab. In the 0.1-3.0 mg/kg groups, partial responders had among the lowest normalized peripheral clonal expansion, particularly in CD8+ T cells. At doses from 0.1 to 3.0 mg/kg, clonal expansion was seen in both CD4+ and CD8+ blood T cells between baseline and week 6.

Genomic DNA was isolated from the sorted cells so that the TCRbeta CDR3 region could be sequenced. The immunoSEQ Assay was used to sequence the TCRbeta CDR3 regions. What TCRdb holds here is the immuneACCESS table cut down to in-frame rearrangements. Part of the clones is not present; checked against another copy, under half of the missing clones reflect an unresolved V gene, and the others are unexplained. This sample holds over 15,000 clones; approximately 78% were observed only once. 26% of the sample is in the top ten clones. The trial excluded patients who had a history of autoimmune disease or were on systemic immunosuppression. Peripheral blood for TCR sequencing was collected from all dose cohorts at baseline, on cycle 4 day 1, and on cycle 7 day 1. The samples were taken from a phase I, first-in-human, multicenter, open-label dose-escalation trial of ivuxolimab. The trial enrolled adults with locally advanced or metastatic head and neck squamous cell, hepatocellular, melanoma or renal cell carcinoma. Before TCR sequencing, CD4+ T cells and CD8+ T cells were sorted from peripheral blood as separate populations.

The CDR3 numbers 16 residues from cysteine through phenylalanine. Kept here is only the CDR3 DNA, which spans 48 bases and is read in frame from base 1. The CDR1 and CDR2 encoded by the germline V gene are SGDLS and YYNGEE. V lost 2 bases and J lost 2 bases, and the count of bases not matched to a germline gene is 5. The rearranged chain carries TRBV9 and TRBJ2-1, and 9 bases in between align with TRBD2. The source was CD4+ or CD8+ T cells sorted from blood, collected in a trial of the OX40 agonist ivuxolimab. The receptor was isolated from an adult with an advanced solid tumor such as melanoma, head and neck, liver or kidney cancer. The CDR3 protein: CASSVFSGSPYNEQFF. The base sequence is TGTGCCAGCAGCGTCTTTAGCGGGAGCCCCTACAATGAGCAGTTCTTC.